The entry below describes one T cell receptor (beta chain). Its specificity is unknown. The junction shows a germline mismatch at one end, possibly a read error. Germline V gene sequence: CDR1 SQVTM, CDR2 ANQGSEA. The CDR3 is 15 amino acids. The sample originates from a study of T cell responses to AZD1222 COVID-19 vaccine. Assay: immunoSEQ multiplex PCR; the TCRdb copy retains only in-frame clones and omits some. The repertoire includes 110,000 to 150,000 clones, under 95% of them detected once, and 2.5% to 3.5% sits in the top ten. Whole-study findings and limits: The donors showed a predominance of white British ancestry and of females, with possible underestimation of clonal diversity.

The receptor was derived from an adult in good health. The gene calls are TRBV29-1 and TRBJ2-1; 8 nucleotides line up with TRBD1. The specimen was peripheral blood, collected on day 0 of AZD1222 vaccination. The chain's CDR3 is CSVKDRGRGYNEQFF. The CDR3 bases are TGCAGCGTTAAAGACAGGGGACGGGGCTACAATGAGCAGTTCTTC.